This TCR beta chain was documented in a study of cytomegalovirus exposure and HLA in healthy donors. Whole-study results and caveats: Later, an analysis found that TCR clusters from the first cohort tended to co-occur in the 110 or so validation repertoires. Researchers reported that three CMV-associated chains were confirmed in vitro as CMV antigen-specific. Most sequenced TCRs were rare (though some public TCRs occurred in many donors).

Among the approximately 110 subjects of the validation cohort, separate from the approximately 700-subject first cohort, were the donors. Note on this clone: Its cognate antigen is unknown.

Assay used: immunoSEQ multiplex PCR; TCRdb lists only in-frame clones, some missing. This table holds approximately 120,000 clones, 95% to 96% found once. The V gene's germline CDR1 is MNHEY and CDR2 SMNVEV (reference sequence). Trimming pared 1 base from V and 5 bases from J, leaving 9 bases between. The CDR3 length is 13 residues. The specimen sequenced was PBMCs. The source of this sequence is a man younger than 35 in good health and CMV-seronegative. The chain couples TRBV27 to TRBJ2-7; possibly TRBD2 for D (5 bases). The CDR3 DNA sequence: TGTGCCAGCAGTTTATTTTACGGGGACGAGCAGTACTTC. Its translation: CASSLFYGDEQYF.